These 18 T cell receptor beta chains were all obtained from the same sample, sequenced in a study of shared clonotypes between healthy human individuals. Data came from immunoSEQ multiplex PCR; TCRdb stores just in-frame clones and leaves some out. The top ten clones hold about 1.7% of a sample with about 2.2 million clones, about 94% of them seen once. Naive CD8 cells comprised CD45RO-negative, CCR7-positively selected cells, excluding terminally differentiated effector memory CD45RA+ cells. Input material: naive CD8+ T cells from PBMCs. The receptors shown here come from a man between 18 and 29 years old in good health. Some clones in this sample may be carry-over from other donors' samples.

The chain employs TRBV7-2 and TRBJ1-3; D perhaps matches TRBD1 (5 bases). The CDR3 extends over 17 amino acids. Germline lookup yields CDR1 SGHTA and CDR2 FQGNSA. V lost 1 base and J 0 bases, leaving 13 bases between the germline ends. For the CDR3, the DNA is TGTGCCAGCAGCTTAGTTATGGGACTGACCTCTGGAAACACCATATATTTT. Protein sequence: CASSLVMGLTSGNTIYF.

The chain carries TRBV30 and TRBJ1-1; 7 bases line up with TRBD1. The CDR3 loop spans 13 amino acids. Unmatched junction bases numbered 3, after V lost 5 bases and J lost 0 bases. CDR1 and CDR2 (germline): GTSNPN, SVGIG (reference sequence). This CDR3 reads CAWADRVNTEAFF. The CDR3 bases are TGTGCCTGGGCCGACAGGGTGAACACTGAAGCTTTCTTT.

V and J are TRBV30 and TRBJ2-5; D is uncertain. Deletions cut 0 bases from V and 2 bases from J, with 4 bases between. This CDR3 region has 12 residues. Looked up from germline, CDR1 is GTSNPN and CDR2 is SVGIG (reference sequence). The CDR3: CAWSVQQETQYF. The CDR3 DNA is TGTGCCTGGAGTGTTCAGCAAGAGACCCAGTACTTC.

The V and J genes are TRBV28 and TRBJ1-5, with D unclear. V lost 3 bases to trimming and J lost 0 bases, with 12 bases between them. The CDR3 is 16 amino acids. Germline CDR1 is MDHEN and CDR2 is SYDVKM. CDR3 sequence reads: CASSFTGGYSNQPQHF. In DNA, the CDR3 is TGTGCCAGCAGTTTCACGGGCGGATATAGCAATCAGCCCCAGCATTTT.

The chain uses TRBV5-1 and TRBJ2-1, with 9 bases matching TRBD1. The CDR3 totals 16 residues. CDR1 SGHRS and CDR2 YFSETQ come from the germline V gene. Trimming cost V 0 bases and J 4 bases; bases outside gene matches: 5. The DNA for the CDR3 is TGCGCCAGCAGCTTGGCCAAGACAGGGGGGTACAATGAGCAGTTCTTC. This encodes CASSLAKTGGYNEQFF.

CDR3 in DNA: TGTGCCAGCAGCTTTGCGGGAGGGCCAAAAAATGAGCAGTTCTTC. The encoded protein is CASSFAGGPKNEQFF. The chain links TRBV7-9 to TRBJ2-1, with 9 bases that match TRBD2. CDR1 and CDR2 (germline): SEHNR, FQNEAQ (reference sequence). The CDR3 covers 15 residues. V was clipped by 3 bases and J by 7 bases; unmatched bases: 7.

The chain combines TRBV11-3 with TRBJ2-3; D gene ambiguous. Germline values: CDR1 SGHNT, CDR2 YENEEA. The CDR3 extends over 13 amino acids. The V end lost 5 bases, the J end lost 3 bases, and 9 bases lay between the germline ends. This chain's CDR3 is CASSPLSTDTQYF. CDR3 sequence (DNA): TGTGCCAGCAGCCCTTTGTCGACAGATACGCAGTATTTT.

This clone occurred once. The same CDR3 can be traced to other DNA sequences in this sample. This rearrangement joins TRBV7-6 to TRBJ2-1, with D hard to call. Trimming removed 3 bases from V and 1 base from J, with 4 bases in between. CDR1 and CDR2 (germline): SGHVS, FNYEAQ. The CDR3 runs to 13 residues. The CDR3 region is CASSLGSYNEQFF. The CDR3 bases are TGTGCCAGCAGCTTGGGTTCCTACAATGAGCAGTTCTTC.

This clone was picked up one time. Additional DNA sequences in this sample encode the identical CDR3. The rearrangement links TRBV27 to TRBJ2-7, with 10 bases that match TRBD1. After removal of 5 bases from V and 2 bases from J, the junction contained 3 bases not matched to a gene. The germline V gene has CDR1 MNHEY and CDR2 SMNVEV (reference sequence). The CDR3 covers 14 residues. The CDR3 sequence: CASSPGQGAYEQYF. The DNA of the CDR3 is TGTGCCAGCAGTCCAGGACAGGGGGCCTACGAGCAGTACTTC.

The chain links TRBV2 to TRBJ1-4; TRBD1 is a possible D gene (6 bases). The V gene's germline CDR1 is SNHLY and CDR2 FYNNEI. Trimming shortened V by 6 bases and J by 3 bases, and 17 bases separated the two germline ends. The CDR3 loop spans 16 amino acids. CDR3 coding DNA: TGTGCCAGCAGCCCTCGTTTGGACAGACCTAATGAAAAACTGTTTTTT. This codes for CASSPRLDRPNEKLFF.

The J gene is TRBJ2-3, the V gene TRBV27, with D perhaps TRBD1 (6 bases). The germline V gene has CDR1 MNHEY and CDR2 SMNVEV (reference sequence). Deletions cut 3 bases from V and 5 bases from J, with 12 bases between. The CDR3 has 14 amino acids. The CDR3, as DNA: TGTGCCAGCAGTTTCGTGGGGGCCGGAGATACGCAGTATTTT. Its translation: CASSFVGAGDTQYF.

The chain is built from TRBV7-9 and TRBJ2-7; 8 bases fit TRBD1. Germline loops: CDR1 SEHNR, CDR2 FQNEAQ (reference sequence). The CDR3 is made up of 13 amino acids. J was trimmed by 2 bases and V by 10 bases; bases with no gene match: 7. As DNA, the CDR3 is TGTGCCACCGAGGACAGGGCGCCCTACGAGCAGTACTTC. Protein sequence: CATEDRAPYEQYF.

The chain recombines TRBV7-9 with TRBJ1-2; D is uncertain. The CDR3 totals 13 residues. V lost 0 bases and J lost 4, with 6 bases in between. In germline, CDR1 is SEHNR, CDR2 FQNEAQ (reference sequence). The DNA of the CDR3 is TGTGCCAGCAGCTTAGCATACCTCTATGGCTACACCTTC. Its translation: CASSLAYLYGYTF.

A note on this clone: The identical CDR3 is also encoded by other nucleotide sequences in the sample. The chain employs TRBV27 and TRBJ1-1; no definite D call. V lost 1 base and J lost 1, with 4 bases in between. Germline V lookup: CDR1 MNHEY, CDR2 SMNVEV (reference sequence). CDR3 length: 13 amino acids. The CDR3 nucleotides read TGTGCCAGCAGTTTATTTGGGAACACTGAAGCTTTCTTT. This codes for CASSLFGNTEAFF.

This clone has a single count. This sequence joins TRBV9 and TRBJ2-1, with 9 bases fitting TRBD2. Germline V gene data show CDR1 as SGDLS and CDR2 as YYNGEE. The CDR3 covers 16 residues. V lost 2 bases, J lost 2 bases, and 5 bases stayed unmatched. The CDR3 coding sequence is TGTGCCAGCAGCGTGAATAGCGGGAGAACCTACAATGAGCAGTTCTTC. It encodes CASSVNSGRTYNEQFF.

The chain is built from TRBV7-9 and TRBJ2-7; D unresolved. The CDR3 has 15 residues. Per the germline V gene, CDR1 is SEHNR and CDR2 is FQNEAQ (reference sequence). The V and J ends lost 5 bases and 2 bases respectively, with 16 bases between them. Written as DNA, the CDR3 is TGTGCCAGCAGCACCCGCCAAACCACCCCCTACGAGCAGTACTTC. This translates into CASSTRQTTPYEQYF. The whole variable domain, filled in from reference TRBV7-9 and TRBJ2-7, reads DTGVSQNPRHKITKRGQNVTFRCDPISEHNRLYWYRQTLGQGPEFLTYFQNEAQLEKSRLLSDRFSAERPKGSFSTLEIQRTEQGDSAMYLCASSTRQTTPYEQYFGPGTRLTVT.

V is TRBV7-9 and J is TRBJ1-1; no reliable D call. Germline CDR1 SEHNR, CDR2 FQNEAQ (reference sequence). Trimming left V 3 bases short and J 4 bases short, with 12 bases between. The CDR3 sequence is 14 residues long. CDR3 in amino acids: CASSLPGRSTEAFF. CDR3 in DNA: TGTGCCAGCAGCTTGCCCGGACGGAGCACTGAAGCTTTCTTT.

The chain combines TRBV30 with TRBJ2-7, with D unresolved. This CDR3 is 12 amino acids long. Germline CDR1 GTSNPN, CDR2 SVGIG (reference sequence). Trimming took off 8 bases at V and 2 bases at J, with 13 bases between the two ends. The CDR3 DNA reads TGTGCCGGAAGGCACGGCCCCTACGAGCAGTACTTC. It codes for CAGRHGPYEQYF.